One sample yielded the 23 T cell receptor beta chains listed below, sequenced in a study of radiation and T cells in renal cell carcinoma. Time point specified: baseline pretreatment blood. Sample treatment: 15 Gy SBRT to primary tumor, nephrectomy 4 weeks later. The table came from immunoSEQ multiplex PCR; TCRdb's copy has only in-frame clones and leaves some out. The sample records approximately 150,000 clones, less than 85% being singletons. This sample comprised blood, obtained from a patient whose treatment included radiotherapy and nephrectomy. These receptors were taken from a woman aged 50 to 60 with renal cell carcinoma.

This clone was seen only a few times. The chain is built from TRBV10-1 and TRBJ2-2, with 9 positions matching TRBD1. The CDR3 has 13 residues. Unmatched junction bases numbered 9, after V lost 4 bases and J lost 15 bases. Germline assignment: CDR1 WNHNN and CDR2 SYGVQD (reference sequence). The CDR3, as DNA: TGCGCCAGCAGTGCTTCCGGGACAGGGAAGGTGTTTTTT. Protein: CASSASGTGKVFF.

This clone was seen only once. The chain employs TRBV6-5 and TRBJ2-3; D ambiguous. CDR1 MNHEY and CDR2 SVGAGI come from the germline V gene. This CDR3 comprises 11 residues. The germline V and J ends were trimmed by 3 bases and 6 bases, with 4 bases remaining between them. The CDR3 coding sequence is TGTGCCAGCAGTTATGGGGATACGCAGTATTTT. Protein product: CASSYGDTQYF.

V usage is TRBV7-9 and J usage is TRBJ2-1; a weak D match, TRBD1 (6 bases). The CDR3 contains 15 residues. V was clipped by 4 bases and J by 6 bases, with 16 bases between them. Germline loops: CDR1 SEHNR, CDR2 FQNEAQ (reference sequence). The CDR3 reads CASSWGTRVGNEQFF. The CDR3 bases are TGTGCCAGCAGCTGGGGGACAAGGGTTGGCAATGAGCAGTTCTTC.

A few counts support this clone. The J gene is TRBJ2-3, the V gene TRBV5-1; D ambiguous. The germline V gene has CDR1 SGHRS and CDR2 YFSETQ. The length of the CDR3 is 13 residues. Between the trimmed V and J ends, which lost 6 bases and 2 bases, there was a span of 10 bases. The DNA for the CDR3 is TGCGCCAGCACCCTGGGTGACACAGATACGCAGTATTTT. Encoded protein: CASTLGDTDTQYF.

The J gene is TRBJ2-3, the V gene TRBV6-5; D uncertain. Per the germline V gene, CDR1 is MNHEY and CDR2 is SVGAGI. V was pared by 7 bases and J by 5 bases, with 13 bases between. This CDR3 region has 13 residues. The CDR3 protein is CASMSRTGDTQYF. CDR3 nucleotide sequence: TGTGCCAGCATGTCGCGCACGGGAGATACGCAGTATTTT.

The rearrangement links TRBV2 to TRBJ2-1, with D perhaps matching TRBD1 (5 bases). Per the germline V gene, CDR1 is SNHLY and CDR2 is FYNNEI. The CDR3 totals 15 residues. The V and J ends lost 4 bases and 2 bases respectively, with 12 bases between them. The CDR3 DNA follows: TGTGCCAGCAGTGGGGCAGGGCAAGCCTACAATGAGCAGTTCTTC. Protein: CASSGAGQAYNEQFF.

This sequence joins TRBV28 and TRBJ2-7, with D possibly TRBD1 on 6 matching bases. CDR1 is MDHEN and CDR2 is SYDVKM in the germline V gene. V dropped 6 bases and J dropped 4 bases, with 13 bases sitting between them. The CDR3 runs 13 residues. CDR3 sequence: CASRKGTPYEQYF. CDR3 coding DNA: TGTGCCAGCAGGAAAGGGACACCATACGAGCAGTACTTC.

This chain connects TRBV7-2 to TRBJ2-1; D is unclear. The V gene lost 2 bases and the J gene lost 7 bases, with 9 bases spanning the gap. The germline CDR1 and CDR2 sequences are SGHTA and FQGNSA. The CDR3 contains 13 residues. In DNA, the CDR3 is TGTGCCAGCAGCTTATATTCCGGGAATGAGCAGTTCTTC. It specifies CASSLYSGNEQFF.

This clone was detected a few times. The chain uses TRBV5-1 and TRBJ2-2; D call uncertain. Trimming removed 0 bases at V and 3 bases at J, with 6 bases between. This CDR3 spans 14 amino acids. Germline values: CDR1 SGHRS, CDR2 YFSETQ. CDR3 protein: CASSLGGDTGELFF. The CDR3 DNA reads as TGCGCCAGCAGCTTGGGTGGGGACACCGGGGAGCTGTTTTTT.

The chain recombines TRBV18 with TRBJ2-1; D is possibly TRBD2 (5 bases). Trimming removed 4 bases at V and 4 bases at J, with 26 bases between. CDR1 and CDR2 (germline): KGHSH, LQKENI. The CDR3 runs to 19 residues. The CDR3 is CASSLSNPVGIAGYNEQFF. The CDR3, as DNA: TGTGCCAGCTCACTCTCAAACCCAGTCGGGATAGCTGGGTACAATGAGCAGTTCTTC.

The CDR3 DNA reads TGTGCCATCAGTGAGTCACGCGGGAGCGACGGGGAGCTGTTTTTT. Translation: CAISESRGSDGELFF. The rearrangement uses TRBV10-3 and TRBJ2-2; 7 bases match TRBD2. This CDR3 has 15 amino acids. V lost 0 bases to trimming and J lost 7 bases; unmatched junction nucleotides: 5. From germline, CDR1 is ENHRY and CDR2 SYGVKD.

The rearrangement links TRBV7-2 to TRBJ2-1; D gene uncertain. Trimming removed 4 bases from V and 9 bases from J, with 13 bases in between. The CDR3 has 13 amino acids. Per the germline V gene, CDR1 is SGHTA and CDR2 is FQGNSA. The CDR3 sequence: CASSSAREGEQFF. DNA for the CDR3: TGTGCCAGCAGCTCCGCTCGAGAAGGTGAGCAGTTCTTC. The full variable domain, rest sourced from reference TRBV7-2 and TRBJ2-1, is GAGVSQSPSNKVTEKGKDVELRCDPISGHTALYWYRQSLGQGLEFLIYFQGNSAPDKSGLPSDRFSAERTGGSVSTLTIQRTQQEDSAVYLCASSSAREGEQFFGPGTRLTVL.

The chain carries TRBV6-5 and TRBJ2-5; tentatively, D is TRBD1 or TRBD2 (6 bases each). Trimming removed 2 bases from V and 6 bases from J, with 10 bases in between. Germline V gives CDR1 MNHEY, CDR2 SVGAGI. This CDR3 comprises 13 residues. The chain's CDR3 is CASSYPGAQTQYF. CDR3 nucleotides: TGTGCCAGCAGTTACCCGGGGGCACAGACCCAGTACTTC.

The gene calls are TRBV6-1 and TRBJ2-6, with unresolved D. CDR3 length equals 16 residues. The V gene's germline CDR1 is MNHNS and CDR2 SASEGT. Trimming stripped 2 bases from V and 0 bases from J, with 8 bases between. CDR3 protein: CASSELRGSGANVLTF. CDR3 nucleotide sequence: TGTGCCAGCAGTGAACTTAGAGGCTCTGGGGCCAACGTCCTGACTTTC.

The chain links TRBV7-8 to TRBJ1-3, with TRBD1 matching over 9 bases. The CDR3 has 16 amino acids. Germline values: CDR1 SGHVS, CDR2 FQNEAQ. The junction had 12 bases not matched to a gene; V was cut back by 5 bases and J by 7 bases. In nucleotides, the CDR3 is TGTGCCAGCAGCCGATATTTAACAGGGGGCGGCAACACCATATATTTT. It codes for CASSRYLTGGGNTIYF.

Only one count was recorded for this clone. The CDR3 region is CASSRSGGTDTQYF. Written as DNA, the CDR3 is TGTGCCAGCAGCCGGAGCGGGGGCACAGATACGCAGTATTTT. The chain has TRBV5-6 and TRBJ2-3, with 7 bases matching TRBD2. The CDR3 contains 14 residues. Losses at the gene ends were 4 bases for V and 1 base for J; bases not matched to a gene: 3. From germline, CDR1 is SGHDT and CDR2 YYEEEE.

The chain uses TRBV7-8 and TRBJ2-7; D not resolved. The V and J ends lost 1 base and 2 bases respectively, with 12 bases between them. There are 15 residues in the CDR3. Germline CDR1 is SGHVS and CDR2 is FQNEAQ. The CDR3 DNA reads TGTGCCAGCAGCTTAGGTTTGGGCTTCCCCTACGAGCAGTACTTC. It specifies CASSLGLGFPYEQYF.

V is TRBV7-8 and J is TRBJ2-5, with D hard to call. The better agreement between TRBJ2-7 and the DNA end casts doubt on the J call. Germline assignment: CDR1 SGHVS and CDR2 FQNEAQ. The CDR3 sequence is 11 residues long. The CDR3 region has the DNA TGTGCCAGCAGCCCTATGGACGAGCAGTACTTC. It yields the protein CASSPMDEQYF.

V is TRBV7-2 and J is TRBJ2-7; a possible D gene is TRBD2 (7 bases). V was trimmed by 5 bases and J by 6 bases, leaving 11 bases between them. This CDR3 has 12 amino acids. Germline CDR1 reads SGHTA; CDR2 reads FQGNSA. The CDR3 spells CASSQGGGEQYF. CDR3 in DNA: TGTGCCAGCAGCCAGGGAGGGGGCGAGCAGTACTTC.

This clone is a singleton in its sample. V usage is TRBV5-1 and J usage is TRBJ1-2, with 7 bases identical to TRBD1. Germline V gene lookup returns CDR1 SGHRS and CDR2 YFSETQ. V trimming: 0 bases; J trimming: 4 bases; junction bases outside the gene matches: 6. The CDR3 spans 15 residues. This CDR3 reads CASSLEGQISYGYTF. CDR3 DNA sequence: TGCGCCAGCAGCTTGGAGGGACAGATTTCCTATGGCTACACCTTC.

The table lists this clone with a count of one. The CDR3 region is CASSVGPREQETQYF. DNA of the CDR3: TGTGCCAGCAGCGTAGGTCCCAGGGAACAAGAGACCCAGTACTTC. The J gene is TRBJ2-5, the V gene TRBV9, with a tentative D call TRBD1 (5 bases). The CDR3 extends over 15 amino acids. V was shortened by 0 bases and J by 2 bases, with 11 bases between the two germline ends. The germline CDR1 and CDR2 sequences are SGDLS and YYNGEE. Full variable domain (missing parts from reference TRBV9 and TRBJ2-5): DSGVTQTPKHLITATGQRVTLRCSPRSGDLSVYWYQQSLDQGLQFLIQYYNGEERAKGNILERFSAQQFPDLHSELNLSSLELGDSALYFCASSVGPREQETQYFGPGTRLLVL.

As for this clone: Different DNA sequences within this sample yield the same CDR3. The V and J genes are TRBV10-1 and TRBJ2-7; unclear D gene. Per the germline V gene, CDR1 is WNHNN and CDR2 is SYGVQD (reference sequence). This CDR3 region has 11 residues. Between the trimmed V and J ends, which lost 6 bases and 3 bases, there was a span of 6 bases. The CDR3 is CASSSSYEQYF. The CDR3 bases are TGCGCCAGCAGCTCGAGCTACGAGCAGTACTTC.

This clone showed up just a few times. The CDR3 loop is CASSQQIGGDGEKLFF. The CDR3 bases are TGTGCCAGCAGCCAACAAATCGGAGGGGATGGTGAAAAACTGTTTTTT. The V call is TRBV5-4, the J call TRBJ1-4; the D gene is possibly TRBD1 (5 bases). Per the germline V gene, CDR1 is SGHNT and CDR2 is YYREEE (reference sequence). V dropped 4 bases and J dropped 7 bases, with 20 bases sitting between them. The CDR3 extends over 16 amino acids.